This TCR beta chain was documented in a study of breast tumors, draining lymph nodes, adjacent tissues. General observations from the study: Compared with lymph nodes, tumors were less diverse; compared with nontumor tissue, more.

This CDR3 is 17 amino acids long. Germline CDR1 DFQATT, CDR2 SNEGSKA (reference sequence). J lost 3 bases, V lost 2 bases, and 11 bases had no gene match. Each CDR3 protein gets one entry after TCRdb re-called the multiplex PCR reads with MiXCR. The sample contains some 170,000 distinct CDR3 sequences, roughly a third of which appear only once. This clonotype was counted ten times or more. The antigen remains undetermined. Breast cancer patients provided tissue from their axillary draining lymph nodes. V is TRBV20-1 and J is TRBJ2-3; 10 positions match TRBD2. Sequencing used axillary lymph node tissue. The receptor was derived from a female donor with breast cancer. Some clones in this sample may be carry-over from other donors' samples. As DNA, the CDR3 is TGCAGTGCTAGAAAACTAGCGGGGCCGAGACAAACAGATACGCAGTATTTT. Its protein is CSARKLAGPRQTDTQYF.